One and the same sample provided the 4 T cell receptor beta chains below, sequenced in a study of tumor-infiltrating lymphocytes in localized non-small cell lung cancer. Assay: immunoSEQ multiplex PCR; the TCRdb copy retains only in-frame clones and omits some. This table has about 13,000 clones, under 70% appearing once. Sequenced: lung tumor tissue. These TCRs come from a human donor with non-small cell lung cancer.

This clone came up a few times. The V call is TRBV19, the J call TRBJ1-1; no clear D gene. V lost 10 bases and J 7 bases, leaving 16 bases between the germline ends. Germline CDR1 and CDR2: LNHDA and SQIVND (reference sequence). The CDR3 is made up of 12 amino acids. The CDR3 region is CATSPRGLEAFF. CDR3 coding DNA: TGTGCCACCTCACCAAGAGGGCTTGAAGCTTTCTTT.

A few counts support this clone. The V and J genes are TRBV30 and TRBJ2-7; D is perhaps TRBD2 (6 bases). This CDR3 spans 13 amino acids. Trimming left V 0 bases short and J 6 bases short, with 12 bases between. From germline, CDR1 is GTSNPN and CDR2 SVGIG (reference sequence). CDR3: CAWSVSAGFEQYF. The CDR3, as DNA: TGTGCCTGGAGTGTTTCTGCGGGGTTCGAGCAGTACTTC.

This clone has just a few counts. The chain employs TRBV2 and TRBJ1-1; 9 bases are shared with TRBD1. V gave up 4 bases and J gave up 3 bases; unmatched junction bases: 3. Germline CDR1 reads SNHLY; CDR2 reads FYNNEI. This CDR3 region has 14 residues. The DNA of the CDR3 is TGTGCCAGCAGTGCCCGACAGGGGGACACTGAAGCTTTCTTT. Protein product: CASSARQGDTEAFF.

The genes are TRBV6-4 and TRBJ2-3; D is unclear. The CDR3 is made up of 15 amino acids. The germline V gene encodes CDR1 MRHNA and CDR2 SNTAGT. Trimming took off 2 bases at V and 0 bases at J, with 9 bases between the two ends. The CDR3 loop reads CASSDKSGSTDTQYF. The CDR3 DNA reads as TGTGCCAGCAGTGACAAGTCAGGAAGCACAGATACGCAGTATTTT.